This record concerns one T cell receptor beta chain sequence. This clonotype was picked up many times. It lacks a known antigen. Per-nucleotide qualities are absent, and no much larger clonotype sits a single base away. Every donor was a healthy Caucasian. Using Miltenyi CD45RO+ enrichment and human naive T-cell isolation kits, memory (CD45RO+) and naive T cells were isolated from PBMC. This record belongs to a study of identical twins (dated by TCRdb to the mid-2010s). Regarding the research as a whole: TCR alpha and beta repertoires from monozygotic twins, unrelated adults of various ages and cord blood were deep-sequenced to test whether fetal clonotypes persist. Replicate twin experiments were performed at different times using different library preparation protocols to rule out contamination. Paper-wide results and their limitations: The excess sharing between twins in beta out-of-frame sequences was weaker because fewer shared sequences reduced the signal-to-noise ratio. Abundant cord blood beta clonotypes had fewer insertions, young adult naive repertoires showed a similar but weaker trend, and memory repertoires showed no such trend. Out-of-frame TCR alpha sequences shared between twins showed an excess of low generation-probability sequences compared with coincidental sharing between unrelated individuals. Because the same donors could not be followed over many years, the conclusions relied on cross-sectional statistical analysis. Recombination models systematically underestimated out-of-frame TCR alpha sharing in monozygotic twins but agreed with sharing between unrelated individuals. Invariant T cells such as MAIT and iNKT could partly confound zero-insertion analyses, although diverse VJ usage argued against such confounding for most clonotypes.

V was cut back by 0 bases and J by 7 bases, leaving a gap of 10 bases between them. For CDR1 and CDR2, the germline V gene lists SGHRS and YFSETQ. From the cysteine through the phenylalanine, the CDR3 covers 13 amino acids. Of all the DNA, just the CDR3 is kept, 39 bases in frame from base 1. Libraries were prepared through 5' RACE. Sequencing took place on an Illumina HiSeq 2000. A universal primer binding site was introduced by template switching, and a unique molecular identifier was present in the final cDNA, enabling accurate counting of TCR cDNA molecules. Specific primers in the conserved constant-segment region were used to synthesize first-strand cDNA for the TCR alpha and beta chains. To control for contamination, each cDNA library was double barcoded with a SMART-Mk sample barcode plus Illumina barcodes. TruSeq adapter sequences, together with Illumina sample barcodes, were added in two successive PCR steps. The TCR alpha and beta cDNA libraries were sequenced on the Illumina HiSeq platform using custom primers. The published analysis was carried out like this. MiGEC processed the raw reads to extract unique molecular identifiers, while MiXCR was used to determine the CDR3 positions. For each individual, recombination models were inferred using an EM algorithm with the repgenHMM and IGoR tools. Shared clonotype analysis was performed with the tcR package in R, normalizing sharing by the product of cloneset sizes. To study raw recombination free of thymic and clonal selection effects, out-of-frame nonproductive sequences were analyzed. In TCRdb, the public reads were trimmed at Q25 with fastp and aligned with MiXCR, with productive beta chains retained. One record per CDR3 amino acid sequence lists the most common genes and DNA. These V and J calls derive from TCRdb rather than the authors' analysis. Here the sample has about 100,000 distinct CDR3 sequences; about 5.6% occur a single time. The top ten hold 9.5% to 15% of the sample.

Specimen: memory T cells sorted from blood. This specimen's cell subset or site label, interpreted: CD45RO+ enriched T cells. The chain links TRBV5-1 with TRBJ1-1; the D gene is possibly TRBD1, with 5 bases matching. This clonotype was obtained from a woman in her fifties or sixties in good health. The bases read TGCGCCAGCAGCTTGGAGGGACTTCGTGAAGCTTTCTTT. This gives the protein CASSLEGLREAFF.